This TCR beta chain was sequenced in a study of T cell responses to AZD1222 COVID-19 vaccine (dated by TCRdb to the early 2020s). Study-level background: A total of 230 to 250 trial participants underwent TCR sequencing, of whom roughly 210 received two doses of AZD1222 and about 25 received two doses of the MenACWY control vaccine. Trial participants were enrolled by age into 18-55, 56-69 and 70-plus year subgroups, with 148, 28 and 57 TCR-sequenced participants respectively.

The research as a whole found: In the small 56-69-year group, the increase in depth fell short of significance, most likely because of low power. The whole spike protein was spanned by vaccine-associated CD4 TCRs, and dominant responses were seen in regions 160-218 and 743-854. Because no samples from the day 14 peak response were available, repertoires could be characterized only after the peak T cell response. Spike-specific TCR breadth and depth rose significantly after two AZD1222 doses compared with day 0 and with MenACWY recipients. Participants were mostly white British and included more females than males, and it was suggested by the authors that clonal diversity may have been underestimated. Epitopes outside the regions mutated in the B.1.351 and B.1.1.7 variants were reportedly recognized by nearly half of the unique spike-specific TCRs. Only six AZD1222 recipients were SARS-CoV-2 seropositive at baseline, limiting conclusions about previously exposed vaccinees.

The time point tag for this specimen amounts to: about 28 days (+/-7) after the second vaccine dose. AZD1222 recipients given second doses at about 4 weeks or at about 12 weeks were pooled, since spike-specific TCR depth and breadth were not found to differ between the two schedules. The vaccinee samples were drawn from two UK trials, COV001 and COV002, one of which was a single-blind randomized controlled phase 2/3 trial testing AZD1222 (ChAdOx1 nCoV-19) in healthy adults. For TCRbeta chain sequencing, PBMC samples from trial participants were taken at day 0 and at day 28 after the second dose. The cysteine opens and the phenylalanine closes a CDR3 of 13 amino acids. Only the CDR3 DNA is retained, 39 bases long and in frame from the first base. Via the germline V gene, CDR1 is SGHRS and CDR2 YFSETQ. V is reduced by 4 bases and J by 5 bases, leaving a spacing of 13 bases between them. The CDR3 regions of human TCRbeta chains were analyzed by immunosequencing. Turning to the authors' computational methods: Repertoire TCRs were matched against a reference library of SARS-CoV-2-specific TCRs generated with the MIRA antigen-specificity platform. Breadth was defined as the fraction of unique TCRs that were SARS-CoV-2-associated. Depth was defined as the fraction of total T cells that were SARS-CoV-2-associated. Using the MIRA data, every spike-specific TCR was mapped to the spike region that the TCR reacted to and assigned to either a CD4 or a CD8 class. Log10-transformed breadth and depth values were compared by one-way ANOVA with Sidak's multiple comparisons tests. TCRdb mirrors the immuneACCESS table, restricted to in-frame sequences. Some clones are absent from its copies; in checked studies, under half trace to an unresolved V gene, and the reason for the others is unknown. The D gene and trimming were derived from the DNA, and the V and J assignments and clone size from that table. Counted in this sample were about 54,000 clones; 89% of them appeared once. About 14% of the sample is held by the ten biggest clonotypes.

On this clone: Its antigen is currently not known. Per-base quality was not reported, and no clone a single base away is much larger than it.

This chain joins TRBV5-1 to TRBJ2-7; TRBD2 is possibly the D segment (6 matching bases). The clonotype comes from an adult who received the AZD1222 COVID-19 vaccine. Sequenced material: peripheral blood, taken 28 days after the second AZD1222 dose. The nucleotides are TGCGCCAGCAGCCTGTCGGGAGCGGACGAGCAGTACTTC. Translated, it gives CASSLSGADEQYF.